This is a list of T cell receptor beta chains from one sample in a study of vaccination effects on CD4 cells after COVID-19. The antigens these receptors bind are not known. The method was immunoSEQ multiplex PCR; TCRdb's version includes in-frame clones alone and lacks a portion of them. The table records around 19,000 clones, roughly three quarters of them present only once. The source material was CD4+ T cells from PBMCs cultured with HCoV-NL63 spike peptides, sampled before COVID-19 vaccination. These receptors all come from a human donor who received a COVID-19 vaccine. CDR3s include the opening cysteine and the closing phenylalanine or tryptophan. D genes are given only for firm matches. Size is stated for part of the rows, as once, few or many counts, or as a class when the clone is expanded.

size: -
V: TRBV2
D: TRBD1
length: 16
J: TRBJ1-2
CDR3: CASSGARGQGKYGYTF
DNA: TGTGCCAGCAGTGGGGCGCGGGGACAGGGGAAATATGGCTACACCTTC

size: -
V: TRBV5-1
D: -
length: 14
J: TRBJ2-7
CDR3: CASSLVTGTYEQYF
DNA: TGCGCCAGCAGCCTCGTCACCGGCACCTACGAGCAGTACTTC

size: -
V: TRBV2
D: -
length: 13
J: TRBJ1-2
CDR3: CASGDGPNYGYTF
DNA: TGTGCCAGCGGTGACGGACCTAACTATGGCTACACCTTC

size: -
V: TRBV7-2
D: TRBD2
length: 18
J: TRBJ2-3
CDR3: CASSLNSPGLAGTDTQYF
DNA: TGTGCCAGCAGCCTGAACAGCCCAGGACTAGCGGGGACAGATACGCAGTATTTT

size: -
V: TRBV4-2
D: TRBD2
length: 15
J: TRBJ2-1
CDR3: CASSQTQAGLNEQFF
DNA: TGTGCCAGCAGCCAAACCCAAGCGGGGCTCAATGAGCAGTTCTTC

size: -
V: TRBV5-1
D: -
length: 14
J: TRBJ2-3
CDR3: CASSFPGVTDTQYF
DNA: TGCGCCAGCAGCTTCCCGGGGGTAACAGATACGCAGTATTTT

size: -
V: TRBV10-1
D: -
length: 15
J: TRBJ2-1
CDR3: CASSEEIGFDNEQFF
DNA: TGCGCCAGCAGTGAGGAAATCGGGTTTGACAATGAGCAGTTCTTC

size: -
V: TRBV4-1
D: -
length: 14
J: TRBJ1-3
CDR3: CASSRGFFGNTIYF
DNA: TGCGCCAGCAGCCGTGGATTCTTTGGAAACACCATATATTTT

size: -
V: TRBV10-1
D: -
length: 12
J: TRBJ2-7
CDR3: CASSPGAYEQYF
DNA: TGCGCCAGCAGTCCAGGGGCCTACGAGCAGTACTTC

size: -
V: TRBV19
D: TRBD2
length: 21
J: TRBJ2-1
CDR3: CASSVELAGGRTSSDNNERLF
DNA: TGTGCCAGTAGTGTAGAGCTAGCGGGAGGCAGGACTTCCTCCGACAACAATGAGCGGCTCTTC

size: -
V: TRBV24-1
D: TRBD2
length: 14
J: TRBJ2-5
CDR3: CATSDPRGGETQYF
DNA: TGTGCCACCAGTGACCCGAGGGGAGGGGAGACCCAGTACTTC

size: once
V: TRBV18
D: TRBD2
length: 15
J: TRBJ2-1
CDR3: CASSPVSREGNEQFF
DNA: TGTGCCAGCTCACCAGTTTCGCGGGAGGGCAATGAGCAGTTCTTC

size: -
V: TRBV24-1
D: -
length: 16
J: TRBJ1-1
CDR3: CATSDPRGGVNTEAFF
DNA: TGTGCCACCAGTGACCCCCGGGGGGGGGTGAACACTGAAGCTTTCTTT

size: -
V: TRBV5-1
D: -
length: 15
J: TRBJ2-1
CDR3: CASSPYGDHYNEQFF
DNA: TGCGCCAGCAGCCCCTATGGGGATCACTACAATGAGCAGTTCTTC

size: -
V: TRBV27
D: -
length: 13
J: TRBJ2-7
CDR3: CASSSTSSYEQYF
DNA: TGTGCCAGCAGTTCGACCTCCTCCTACGAGCAGTACTTC

size: few
V: TRBV7-8
D: TRBD1
length: 16
J: TRBJ2-2
CDR3: CASSTGTGGARGELFF
DNA: TGTGCCAGCAGCACCGGGACAGGGGGCGCTAGGGGGGAGCTGTTTTTT

size: -
V: TRBV25-1
D: TRBD1
length: 17
J: TRBJ2-7
CDR3: CASSAPSRTGDNYEQYF
DNA: TGTGCCAGCAGTGCGCCCTCCCGGACAGGGGATAACTACGAGCAGTACTTC

size: -
V: TRBV24-1
D: TRBD1
length: 14
J: TRBJ1-5
CDR3: CATSETGGTQPQHF
DNA: TGTGCCACCAGTGAGACAGGGGGCACTCAGCCCCAGCATTTT

size: -
V: TRBV7-9
D: -
length: 12
J: TRBJ2-1
CDR3: CASSFQKGGHFF
DNA: TGTGCCAGCAGCTTTCAGAAGGGGGGGCACTTCTTC

size: -
V: TRBV29-1
D: TRBD1
length: 14
J: TRBJ2-3
CDR3: CSVSQGGMTDTQYF
DNA: TGCAGCGTTTCACAGGGGGGAATGACAGATACGCAGTATTTT

size: -
V: TRBV10-2
D: TRBD1
length: 15
J: TRBJ1-2
CDR3: CARTTGQAINYGYTF
DNA: TGCGCCAGGACGACTGGACAGGCTATTAACTATGGCTACACCTTC

size: -
V: TRBV18
D: -
length: 14
J: TRBJ2-2
CDR3: CASSPRRGTGELFF
DNA: TGTGCCAGCTCACCGAGAAGAGGTACCGGGGAGCTGTTTTTT

size: -
V: TRBV2
D: -
length: 13
J: TRBJ2-3
CDR3: CASNGPFTDTQYF
DNA: TGTGCCAGCAACGGACCGTTCACAGATACGCAGTATTTT

size: -
V: TRBV21-1
D: -
length: 16
J: TRBJ1-6
CDR3: CASSKVWGGGNSPLHF
DNA: -

size: -
V: TRBV5-4
D: TRBD2
length: 17
J: TRBJ2-5
CDR3: CASSPGLAGGPEETQYF
DNA: TGTGCCAGCAGCCCGGGACTAGCGGGAGGGCCGGAGGAGACCCAGTACTTC

size: -
V: TRBV18
D: TRBD2
length: 15
J: TRBJ2-7
CDR3: CASSPPAAGAYEQYF
DNA: TGTGCCAGCTCACCACCGGCAGCGGGAGCCTACGAGCAGTACTTC

size: -
V: TRBV11-1
D: -
length: 13
J: TRBJ2-7
CDR3: CASSLGQRYEQYF
DNA: TGTGCCAGCAGCTTAGGACAGAGATACGAGCAGTACTTC

size: once
V: TRBV27
D: -
length: 15
J: TRBJ1-2
CDR3: CATAIPGHPNYGYTF
DNA: TGTGCCACCGCAATCCCGGGACATCCTAACTATGGCTACACCTTC

size: -
V: TRBV5-5
D: -
length: 14
J: TRBJ1-5
CDR3: CASSFVGTNQPQHF
DNA: TGTGCCAGCAGCTTCGTCGGCACCAATCAGCCCCAGCATTTT

size: -
V: TRBV5-1
D: -
length: 16
J: TRBJ1-3
CDR3: CASSLEGMSSGNTIYF
DNA: TGCGCCAGCAGCTTAGAGGGGATGAGCTCTGGAAACACCATATATTTT

size: -
V: TRBV7-2
D: -
length: 13
J: TRBJ2-2
CDR3: CASSLEGRGELFF
DNA: TGTGCCAGCAGCTTAGAGGGCAGGGGGGAGCTGTTTTTT

size: few
V: TRBV21-1
D: -
length: 14
J: TRBJ1-2
CDR3: CASSKGRGYYGYTF
DNA: TGTGCCAGCAGCAAAGGGAGGGGCTACTATGGCTACACCTTC

size: few
V: TRBV12-3/TRBV12-4
D: -
length: 12
J: TRBJ1-3
CDR3: CASSLVGNTIYF
DNA: TGTGCCAGCAGTTTAGTTGGAAACACCATATATTTT

size: few
V: TRBV10-3
D: TRBD2
length: 16
J: TRBJ2-7
CDR3: CAISERLARSSYEQYF
DNA: TGTGCCATCAGCGAACGACTAGCGCGAAGCTCCTACGAGCAGTACTTC

size: -
V: TRBV18
D: -
length: 14
J: TRBJ1-2
CDR3: CASSPSRTNYGYTF
DNA: TGTGCCAGCTCACCATCCAGAACTAACTATGGCTACACCTTC

size: -
V: TRBV7-2
D: -
length: 14
J: TRBJ1-1
CDR3: CASSLVGGFTEAFF
DNA: TGTGCCAGCAGCTTAGTAGGGGGATTCACTGAAGCTTTCTTT

size: -
V: TRBV25-1
D: TRBD1
length: 15
J: TRBJ1-1
CDR3: CASSAQPGQGTEAFF
DNA: TGTGCCAGCAGTGCCCAACCGGGACAGGGAACTGAAGCTTTCTTT

size: once
V: TRBV27
D: -
length: 14
J: TRBJ1-4
CDR3: CASSPGGTGEKLFF
DNA: TGTGCCAGCAGTCCGGGCGGTACGGGTGAAAAACTGTTTTTT

size: -
V: TRBV4-1
D: TRBD2
length: 17
J: TRBJ2-1
CDR3: CASSQGVAGVSYNEQFF
DNA: TGCGCCAGCAGCCAAGGGGTAGCGGGGGTCTCCTACAATGAGCAGTTCTTC

size: few
V: TRBV24-1
D: TRBD1
length: 15
J: TRBJ2-2
CDR3: CATSDPGQGGGELFF
DNA: TGTGCCACCAGTGACCCGGGACAGGGGGGCGGGGAGCTGTTTTTT

size: few
V: TRBV11-2
D: -
length: 13
J: TRBJ1-1
CDR3: CASSGQVNTEAFF
DNA: TGTGCCAGCAGCGGGCAGGTGAACACTGAAGCTTTCTTT

size: -
V: TRBV6-6
D: -
length: 16
J: TRBJ1-1
CDR3: CASSYVRGLRNTEAFF
DNA: TGTGCCAGCAGTTACGTCAGGGGACTGAGAAACACTGAAGCTTTCTTT

size: few
V: TRBV4-2
D: TRBD1
length: 19
J: TRBJ1-3
CDR3: CASSGPGQARKEAGNTIYF
DNA: TGTGCCAGCAGCGGCCCGGGACAGGCTAGGAAGGAGGCTGGAAACACCATATATTTT

size: -
V: TRBV5-5
D: -
length: 15
J: TRBJ2-5
CDR3: CASSLSAVDGETQYF
DNA: TGTGCCAGCAGCTTGTCCGCAGTCGACGGGGAGACCCAGTACTTC

size: -
V: TRBV5-6
D: -
length: 13
J: TRBJ1-3
CDR3: CASSLWGGNTIYF
DNA: TGTGCCAGCAGCTTGTGGGGCGGAAACACCATATATTTT

size: -
V: TRBV6-5
D: TRBD2
length: 13
J: TRBJ2-7
CDR3: CASSTSGYYEQYF
DNA: TGTGCCAGCTCTACTAGCGGGTACTACGAGCAGTACTTC

size: -
V: TRBV4-1
D: TRBD2
length: 16
J: TRBJ2-7
CDR3: CASSQDTSGRSYEQYF
DNA: TGCGCCAGCAGCCAAGATACTAGCGGGAGGTCCTACGAGCAGTACTTC

size: -
V: TRBV2
D: -
length: 13
J: TRBJ2-1
CDR3: CAGRRDGDNEQFF
DNA: TGTGCCGGCCGTAGGGACGGGGACAATGAGCAGTTCTTC